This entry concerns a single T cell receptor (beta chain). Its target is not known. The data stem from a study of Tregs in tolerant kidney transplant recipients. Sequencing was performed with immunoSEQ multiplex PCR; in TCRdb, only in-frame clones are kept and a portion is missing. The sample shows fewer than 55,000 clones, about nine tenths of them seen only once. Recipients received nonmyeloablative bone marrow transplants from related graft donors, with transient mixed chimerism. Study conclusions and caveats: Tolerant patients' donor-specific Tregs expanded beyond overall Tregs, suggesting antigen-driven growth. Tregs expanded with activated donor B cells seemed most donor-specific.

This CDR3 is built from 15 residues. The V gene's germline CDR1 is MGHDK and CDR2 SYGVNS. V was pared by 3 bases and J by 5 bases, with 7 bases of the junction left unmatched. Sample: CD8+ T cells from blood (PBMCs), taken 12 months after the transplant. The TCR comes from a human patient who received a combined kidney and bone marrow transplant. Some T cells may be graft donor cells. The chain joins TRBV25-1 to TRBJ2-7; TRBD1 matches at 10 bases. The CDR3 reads CASSDPGTGVHEQYF. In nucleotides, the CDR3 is TGTGCCAGCAGTGACCCCGGGACAGGGGTCCACGAGCAGTACTTC.